The 5 T cell receptor beta chains reported below all come from one sample, sequenced in a study of blood T cell repertoires in COVID-19. TCRdb's copy holds only in-frame clones and misses some; the assay was immunoSEQ multiplex PCR. This sample has about 290,000 clones; around four fifths occur once, and the top ten carry around 4.1%. The sequenced sample consisted of peripheral blood. The receptor set was obtained from a woman in her fifties or sixties with active or convalescent COVID-19.

The chain is built from TRBV6-5 and TRBJ2-5; 7 bases agree with TRBD2. Germline-derived CDR1 and CDR2 are MNHEY and SVGAGI. The CDR3 has 13 amino acids. The ends lost 6 bases at V and 6 bases at J; junction bases unmatched: 7. The CDR3 protein is CASRPGTTKTQYF. In DNA form, the CDR3 reads TGTGCCAGCAGGCCCGGGACTACCAAGACCCAGTACTTC.

The chain combines TRBV28 with TRBJ2-7, with TRBD1 matching 11 bases. With 5 bases clipped from V and 1 base from J, the junction kept 1 base outside the gene matches. The germline V gene encodes CDR1 MDHEN and CDR2 SYDVKM. This CDR3 is 14 amino acids long. This chain's CDR3 is CASSGTGGSYEQYF. CDR3 DNA sequence: TGTGCCAGCAGTGGGACAGGGGGATCCTACGAGCAGTACTTC.

This clone was detected only a few times. The chain recombines TRBV19 with TRBJ1-6; 9 bases are a match to TRBD1. From germline, CDR1 is LNHDA and CDR2 SQIVND (reference sequence). Unmatched junction bases numbered 6, after V lost 5 bases and J lost 7 bases. The CDR3 sequence is 15 residues long. This chain's CDR3 is CASSPTGGWNSPLHF. The CDR3 region has the DNA TGTGCCAGTAGTCCGACAGGGGGATGGAATTCACCCCTCCACTTT.

The genes are TRBV7-2 and TRBJ2-2, with D perhaps TRBD1 (6 bases). V shed 5 bases and J shed 7 bases, with 14 bases lying between them. CDR1 is SGHTA and CDR2 is FQGNSA in the germline V gene. CDR3 size: 14 residues. The CDR3 DNA reads TGTGCCAGCAGCCCGAGGGGGAATGGCGGGGAGCTGTTTTTT. Protein sequence: CASSPRGNGGELFF. Complete variable domain (other parts from reference TRBV7-2 and TRBJ2-2): GAGVSQSPSNKVTEKGKDVELRCDPISGHTALYWYRQSLGQGLEFLIYFQGNSAPDKSGLPSDRFSAERTGGSVSTLTIQRTQQEDSAVYLCASSPRGNGGELFFGEGSRLTVL.

The chain uses TRBV9 and TRBJ2-7; 7 bases align to TRBD1. CDR3 length: 14 amino acids. The germline V gene has CDR1 SGDLS and CDR2 YYNGEE. Germline trimming cut 0 bases from V and 4 bases from J; bases unmatched to any gene: 4. The CDR3 nucleotides are TGTGCCAGCAGCGTAGGTGGACAGGAATACGAGCAGTACTTC. Encoded protein: CASSVGGQEYEQYF.